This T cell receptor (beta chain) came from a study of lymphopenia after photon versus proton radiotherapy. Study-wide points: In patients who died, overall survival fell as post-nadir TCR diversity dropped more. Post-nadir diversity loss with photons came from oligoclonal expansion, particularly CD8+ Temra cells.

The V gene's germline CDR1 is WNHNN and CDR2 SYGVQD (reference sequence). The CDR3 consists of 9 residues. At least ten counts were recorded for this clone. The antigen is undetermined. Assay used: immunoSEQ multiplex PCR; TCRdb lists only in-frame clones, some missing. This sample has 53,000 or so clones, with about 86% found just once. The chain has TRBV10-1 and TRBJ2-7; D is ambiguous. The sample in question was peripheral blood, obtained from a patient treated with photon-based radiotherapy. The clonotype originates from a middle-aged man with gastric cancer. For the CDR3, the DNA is TGCGCAGCCCGATTTGATCCGTACTTC. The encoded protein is CAARFDPYF.